This T cell receptor (beta chain) was sequenced in a study of T-cell memory formation after mild COVID-19. Study results and caveats: CD4+ clones that contracted lay mainly in CM and EM; CD8+ ones lay in EMRA. Later expanders leaned toward CD4+, whereas clones contracting from day 15 to 85 were balanced CD4/CD8. Within pre-infection memory, some responding clones were found, suggesting cross-reactive memory joined.

Constant-segment primers served in 5'RACE that generated TCR alpha and TCR beta cDNA libraries bearing sample barcodes and UMIs. TCRdb independently ran MiXCR on the 5' RACE reads; one entry per CDR3 protein. The top ten hold about 20% of the sample, which has about 350,000 distinct CDR3 sequences, around 13% seen once. This clonotype has just a few counts. Its antigen is unknown. The V gene end was trimmed by 5 bases and the J gene end by 4 bases; junction bases not matched to a gene: 7. The CDR3 extends over 15 amino acids. Germline V gene sequence: CDR1 SGHVS, CDR2 FNYEAQ. The rearrangement uses TRBV7-6 and TRBJ2-3; TRBD1 matches 9 bases. The material sequenced was PBMCs or a T cell subset sorted from them (not recorded which). The sequence was obtained from a man in his late teens or twenties who had mild COVID-19 (a few samples of this study predate the infection). Cell type and time point are not known. CDR3 loop: CASSAPGTGSDTQYF. The CDR3 coding sequence is TGTGCCAGCAGCGCACCCGGGACAGGGTCAGATACGCAGTATTTT.